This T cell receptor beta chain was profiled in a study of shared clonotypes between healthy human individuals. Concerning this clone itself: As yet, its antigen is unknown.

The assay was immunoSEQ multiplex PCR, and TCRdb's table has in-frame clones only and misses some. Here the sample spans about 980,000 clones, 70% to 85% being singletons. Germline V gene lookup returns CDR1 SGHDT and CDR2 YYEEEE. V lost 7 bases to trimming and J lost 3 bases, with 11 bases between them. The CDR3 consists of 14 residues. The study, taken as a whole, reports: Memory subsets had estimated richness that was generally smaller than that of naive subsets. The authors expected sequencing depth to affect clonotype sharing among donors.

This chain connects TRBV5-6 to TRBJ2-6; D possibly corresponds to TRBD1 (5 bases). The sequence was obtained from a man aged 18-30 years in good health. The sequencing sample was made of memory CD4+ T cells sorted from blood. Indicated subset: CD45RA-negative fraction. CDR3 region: CASAFRDGANVLTF. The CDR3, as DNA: TGTGCCAGCGCTTTCAGGGATGGGGCCAACGTCCTGACTTTC.